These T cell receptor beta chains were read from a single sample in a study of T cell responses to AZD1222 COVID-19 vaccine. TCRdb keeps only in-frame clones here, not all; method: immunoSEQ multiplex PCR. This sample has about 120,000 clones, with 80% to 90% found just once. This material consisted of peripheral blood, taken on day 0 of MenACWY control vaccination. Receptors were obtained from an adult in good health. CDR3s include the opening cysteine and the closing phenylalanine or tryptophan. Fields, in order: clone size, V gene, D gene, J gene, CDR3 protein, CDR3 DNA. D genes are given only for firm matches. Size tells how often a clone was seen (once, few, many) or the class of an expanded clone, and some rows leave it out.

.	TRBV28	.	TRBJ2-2	CASSTYRAKNTGELFF	TGTGCCAGCAGTACCTACAGGGCCAAGAACACCGGGGAGCTGTTTTTT
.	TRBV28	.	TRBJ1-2	CASRNGPQGLF	TGTGCCAGCCGTAACGGGCCGCAGGGGCTTTTC
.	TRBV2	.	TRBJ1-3	CASCILLSGNTIYF	TGTGCCAGCTGTATTCTTCTCTCTGGAAACACCATATATTTT
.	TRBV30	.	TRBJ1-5	CAFTPGEEYQPQHF	TGTGCTTTCACCCCCGGGGAGGAGTATCAGCCCCAGCATTTT
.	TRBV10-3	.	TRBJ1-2	CAIRRGSGYTF	TGTGCCATCAGGCGGGGATCCGGCTACACCTTC
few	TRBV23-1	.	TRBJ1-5	CARPRAALNSNQPQHF	TGCGCCAGACCAAGGGCAGCGTTAAATAGCAATCAGCCCCAGCATTTT
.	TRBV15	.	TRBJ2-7	CATSSQSGEQYF	TGTGCCACCAGCAGCCAGTCGGGGGAGCAGTACTTC
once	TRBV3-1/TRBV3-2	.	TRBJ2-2	CASSYPGQLTRELFF	TGTGCCAGCAGTTATCCGGGACAACTCACACGGGAGCTGTTTTTT
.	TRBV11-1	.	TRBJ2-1	CASSAPRFGEQFF	TGTGCCAGCAGTGCCCCGCGGTTTGGTGAGCAGTTCTTC
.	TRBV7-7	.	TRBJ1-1	CASSSGLNTEAFF	TGTGCTAGCAGCTCAGGACTGAACACTGAAGCTTTCTTT
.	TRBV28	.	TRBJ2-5	CASSPFDRQETQYF	TGTGCCAGCAGCCCCTTTGACAGACAAGAGACCCAGTACTTC
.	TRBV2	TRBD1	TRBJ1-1	CASSSRDRVTEAFF	TGTGCCAGCAGTTCCCGGGACAGGGTGACTGAAGCTTTCTTT
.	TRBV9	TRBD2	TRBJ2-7	CASSVGLAGVYEQYF	TGTGCCAGCAGCGTAGGGCTAGCGGGGGTCTACGAGCAGTACTTC
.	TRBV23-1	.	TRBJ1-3	CASSQRGGQSGNTIYF	TGCGCCAGCAGTCAAAGGGGCGGACAGTCTGGAAACACCATATATTTT
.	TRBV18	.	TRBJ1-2	CASSPPTGLIYGYTF	TGTGCCAGCTCACCACCAACAGGGTTGATCTATGGCTACACCTTC
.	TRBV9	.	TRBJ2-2	CASSVVASANTGELFF	TGTGCCAGCAGCGTAGTCGCCAGCGCGAACACCGGGGAGCTGTTTTTT
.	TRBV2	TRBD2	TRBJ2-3	CASSVAGADTQYF	TGTGCCAGCAGTGTCGCGGGAGCCGATACGCAGTATTTT
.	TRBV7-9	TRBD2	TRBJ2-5	CASSPGLAGREETQYF	TGTGCCAGCAGCCCGGGACTAGCGGGACGTGAGGAGACCCAGTACTTC
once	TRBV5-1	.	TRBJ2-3	CASSPWGDGTDTQYF	TGCGCCAGCAGCCCGTGGGGGGACGGCACAGATACGCAGTATTTT
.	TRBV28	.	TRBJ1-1	CASSPGGYTEAFF	TGTGCCAGCAGCCCCGGTGGGTACACTGAAGCTTTCTTT
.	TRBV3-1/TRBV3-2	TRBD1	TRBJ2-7	CASSQNPQGAQDF	TGTGCCAGCAGCCAGAACCCACAGGGGGCGCAGGACTTC
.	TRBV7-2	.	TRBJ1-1	CASSLDLGTRADTEAFF	TGTGCCAGCAGCTTAGATTTAGGGACTAGGGCGGACACTGAAGCTTTCTTT
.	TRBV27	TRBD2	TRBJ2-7	CASSLISGSSYEQYF	TGTGCCAGCAGTTTAATCAGCGGGAGCTCCTACGAGCAGTACTTC
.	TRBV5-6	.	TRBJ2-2	CASSPPLGELFF	TGTGCCAGCAGCCCCCCCCTCGGGGAGCTGTTTTTT
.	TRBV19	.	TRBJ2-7	CASSPGTPNPYEQYF	TGTGCCAGTAGTCCCGGGACCCCGAACCCTTACGAGCAGTACTTC
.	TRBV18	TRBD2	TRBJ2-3	CASSPLPRMASGSGGTDTQYF	TGTGCCAGCTCACCACTGCCACGGATGGCTAGCGGGAGTGGGGGCACAGATACGCAGTATTTT
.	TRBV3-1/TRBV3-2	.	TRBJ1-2	CASSQDIGTPVDGYTF	TGTGCCAGCAGCCAAGATATAGGGACCCCCGTGGATGGCTACACCTTC
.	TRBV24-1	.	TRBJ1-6	CATSDPGRNSPLHF	TGTGCCACCAGTGATCCAGGGCGCAATTCACCCCTCCACTTT